This passage covers 3 T cell receptor beta chains from one sample sequenced in a study of T cells in Graves' hyperthyroidism and ophthalmopathy. RNA transcripts gave rise to amplified TCR beta CDR3 regions. A set of HTBI primers served as the primers for a first-round RT-PCR of the TCR CDR3. TCRdb called the multiplex PCR reads again in MiXCR, with one record for every CDR3 protein. Of hundreds of thousands of distinct CDR3 sequences detected, approximately 13% appear once; the ten largest clones hold around 9.2%. The sequenced sample was blood. The source is a woman between 18 and 29 years old with Graves' hyperthyroidism.

This clonotype appeared many times. The CDR3 nucleotides read TGTGCCAGCAGTGACCTAGGGGGGGCCACTGAAGCTTTCTTT. Translating it yields CASSDLGGATEAFF. The chain joins TRBV6-1 to TRBJ1-1, with D possibly matching TRBD1 (6 bases). The germline CDR1 and CDR2 sequences are MNHNS and SASEGT. This CDR3 contains 14 residues. The ends were cut back, 3 bases at V and 4 bases at J, with 12 bases in the middle.

V is TRBV19 and J is TRBJ1-4; no reliable D call. The V and J ends lost 2 bases and 6 bases respectively, with 10 bases between them. This CDR3 spans 14 amino acids. CDR1 is LNHDA and CDR2 is SQIVND in the germline V gene (reference sequence). The CDR3 sequence: CASSIIGSYEKLFF. The CDR3 DNA follows: TGTGCCAGTAGTATAATTGGCAGCTATGAAAAACTGTTTTTT.

The chain employs TRBV7-3 and TRBJ2-3; D is unresolved. V lost 4 bases and J 0 bases, leaving 8 bases between the germline ends. The CDR3 sequence is 14 residues long. In germline, CDR1 is SGHTA, CDR2 FQGTGA. The CDR3 DNA reads as TGTGCCAGCAGCTCTCTCTCTAGCACAGATACGCAGTATTTT. This gives the protein CASSSLSSTDTQYF.